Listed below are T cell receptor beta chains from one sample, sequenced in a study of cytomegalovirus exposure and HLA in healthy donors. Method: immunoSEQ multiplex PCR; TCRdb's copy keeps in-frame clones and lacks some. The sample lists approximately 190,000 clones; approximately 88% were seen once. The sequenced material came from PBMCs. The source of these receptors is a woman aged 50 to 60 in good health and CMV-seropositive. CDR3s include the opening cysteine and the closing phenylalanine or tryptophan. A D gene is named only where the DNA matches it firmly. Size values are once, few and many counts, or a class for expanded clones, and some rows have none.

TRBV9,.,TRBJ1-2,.,TGTGCCAGCAGCAACGGACAGAATGGCTACACCTTC,CASSNGQNGYTF
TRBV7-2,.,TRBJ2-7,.,TGTGCCAGCAGCTTGGGACATGATTACGAGCAGTACTTC,CASSLGHDYEQYF
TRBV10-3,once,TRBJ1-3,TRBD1,TGTGCCACCCTAAAGGGACAGATTGGAGCCACCATATATTTT,CATLKGQIGATIYF
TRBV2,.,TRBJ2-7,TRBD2,TGCGCCAGCAGCCACCCGGGACTAGCGGACTACGAGCAGTACTTC,CASSHPGLADYEQYF
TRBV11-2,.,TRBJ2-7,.,TGTGCCAGCAGCCCCCACCGCGACGAGCAGTACTTC,CASSPHRDEQYF
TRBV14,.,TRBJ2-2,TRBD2,TGTGCCAGCAGCCAAGTGCGGGGGGTAACCGGGGAGCTGTTTTTT,CASSQVRGVTGELFF
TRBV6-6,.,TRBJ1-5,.,TGTGCCAGCAGAACTCTCTCTCAGCCCCAGCATTTT,CASRTLSQPQHF
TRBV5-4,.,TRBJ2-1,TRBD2,TGTGCCAGCAGCTTCGACTTAGCGGGGGGCTCCTCCTACAATGAGCAGTTCTTC,CASSFDLAGGSSYNEQFF
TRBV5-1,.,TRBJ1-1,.,TGCGCCAGCAGCTTGGTTGGGGGAGGAGCTTTCTTT,CASSLVGGGAFF
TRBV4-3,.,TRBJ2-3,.,TGCGCCAGCAGCCAAGATAAGACGGCAAGGAGTTACACAGATACGCAGTATTTT,CASSQDKTARSYTDTQYF
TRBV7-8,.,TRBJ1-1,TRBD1,TGTGCCAGCAGTTCGCGGACAGGGATAAACACTGAAGCTTTCTTT,CASSSRTGINTEAFF
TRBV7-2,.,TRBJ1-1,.,TGTGCCAGCAGCTCCACAGTTGAAATGAACACTGAAGCTTTCTTT,CASSSTVEMNTEAFF
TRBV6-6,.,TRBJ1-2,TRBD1,TGTGCCAGCAGTCCCGGTGGACAGGGAGACTACACCTTC,CASSPGGQGDYTF
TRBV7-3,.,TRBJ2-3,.,TGTGCCAGCAGCTTAGAGGAAGATACGCAGTATTTT,CASSLEEDTQYF
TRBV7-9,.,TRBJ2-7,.,TGTGCCAGCAGCAGCAGTGCGGGGCTCGAGCAGTACTTC,CASSSSAGLEQYF
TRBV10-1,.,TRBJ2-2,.,TGCGCCAGCAGTGAATCGAGGGAGACCGGGGAGCTGTTTTTT,CASSESRETGELFF
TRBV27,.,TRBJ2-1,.,TGTGCCAGCAGTTTGGTAGGGGGAGATTACAATGAGCAGTTCTTC,CASSLVGGDYNEQFF
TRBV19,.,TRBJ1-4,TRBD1,TGTGCCAGTAGTCCGAGGGACAGCCGGGGAGTCGGACTGTTTTTT,CASSPRDSRGVGLFF
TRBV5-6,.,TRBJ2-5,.,TGTGCCAGCAGCCGAGGTGGTGGACAGAGCCAAGAGACCCAGTACTTC,CASSRGGGQSQETQYF
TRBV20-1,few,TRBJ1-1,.,TGCAGTGCTAGGAAGGAGCTTGAAGCTTTCTTT,CSARKELEAFF
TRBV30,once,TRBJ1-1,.,TGTGCCGGAGGGACCCCGAGGGGCACTGAAGCTTTCTTT,CAGGTPRGTEAFF
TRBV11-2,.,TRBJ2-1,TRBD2,TGTGCCAGCAGCCGGACTAGCGGGGGTTACAATGAGCAGTTCTTC,CASSRTSGGYNEQFF
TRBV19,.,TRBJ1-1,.,TGTGCCAGTAGTATAGCCAGGGGTGACACTGAAGCTTTCTTT,CASSIARGDTEAFF
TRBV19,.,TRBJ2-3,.,TGTGCCAGTAGTATTGTCGGGGGGCCCACAGATACGCAGTATTTT,CASSIVGGPTDTQYF
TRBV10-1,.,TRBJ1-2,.,TGCGCCAGCAGTGAGGACAGGAGCTATGGCTACACCTTC,CASSEDRSYGYTF
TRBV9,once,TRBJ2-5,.,TGTGCCAGCAGTCACGGGGGATATGGAGAGACCCAGTACTTC,CASSHGGYGETQYF
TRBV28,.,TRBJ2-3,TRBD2,TGTGCCAGCAGGGCTAGCGGGGGCTTAGATACGCAGTATTTT,CASRASGGLDTQYF
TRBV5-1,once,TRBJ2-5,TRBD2,TGCGCCAGCAGTTATAGCGGGGGGATGTACCAAGAGACCCAGTACTTC,CASSYSGGMYQETQYF
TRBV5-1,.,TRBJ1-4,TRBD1,TGCGCCAGCAGCATAGGGACAGATAATGAAAAACTGTTTTTT,CASSIGTDNEKLFF
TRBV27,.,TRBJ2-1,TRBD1,TGTGCCAGCAGTCCCGGGACAGGGGGTTGGTTCTTC,CASSPGTGGWFF
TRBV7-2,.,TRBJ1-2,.,TGTGCCAGCAGCTTAGGTTCAGGGAGGTATGGCTACACCTTC,CASSLGSGRYGYTF
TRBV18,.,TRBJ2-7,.,TGTGCCAGCTCACCAGGGGCAGTTGGCGCCTACGAGCAGTACTTC,CASSPGAVGAYEQYF
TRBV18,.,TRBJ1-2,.,TGTGCCAGCTCACCAATGACAGACTATGGCTACACCTTC,CASSPMTDYGYTF
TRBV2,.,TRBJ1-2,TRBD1,TGTGCCAGCAGCCCCCGGACAGGGGGGATGGACTATGGCTACACCTTC,CASSPRTGGMDYGYTF
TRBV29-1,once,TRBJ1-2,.,TGCAGCGTTTCTACAGGGTCGGGCTACACCTTC,CSVSTGSGYTF
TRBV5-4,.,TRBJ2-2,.,TGTGCCAGCAGCTTGGGTATCACCGGGGAGCTGTTTTTT,CASSLGITGELFF
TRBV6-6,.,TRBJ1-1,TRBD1,TGTGCCAGCACGACAGGGATCACTGAAGCTTTCTTT,CASTTGITEAFF
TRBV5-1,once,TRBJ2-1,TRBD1,TGCGCCAGCAGCACCAGACAGGGGACAGGCTCCTACAATGAGCAGTTCTTC,CASSTRQGTGSYNEQFF
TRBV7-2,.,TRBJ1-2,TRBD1,TGTGCCAGCAGCTTACTGACAGGGGATTATGGCTACACCTTC,CASSLLTGDYGYTF
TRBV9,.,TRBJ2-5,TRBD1,TGTGCCAGCAGTTTTACAGGGGAAGGGGCGGAGACCCAGTACTTC,CASSFTGEGAETQYF
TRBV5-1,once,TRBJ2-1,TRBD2,TGCGCCAGCAGCCTACGTGGGTCTAGCGGGATTACTTACAATGAGCAGTTCTTC,CASSLRGSSGITYNEQFF
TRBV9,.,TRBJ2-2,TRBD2,TGTGCCAGCAGCCCTTATAGCGGGGGGACGAACACCGGGGAGCTGTTTTTT,CASSPYSGGTNTGELFF
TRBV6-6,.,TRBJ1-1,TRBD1,TGTGCCAGCAGTCCAGACAGGGGTAAGAGAGCTTTCTTT,CASSPDRGKRAFF